This passage covers 20 T cell receptor beta chains from one sample sequenced in a study of long-term antiretroviral therapy in people with HIV. With survey level as its setting, the immunoSEQ assay was v3.0. The protocol was immunoSEQ multiplex PCR, while the TCRdb copy is restricted to in-frame clones and leaves out a portion. The table shows over 20,000 clones, with around 83% occurring only once. The material sequenced was unsorted PBMCs, taken 1.9 years after starting antiretroviral therapy. These receptors came from a woman in her 30s with HIV.

In its sample, this clone was seen a few times. The rearrangement joins TRBV14 to TRBJ2-7; a possible D gene is TRBD2 (6 bases). Germline lookup yields CDR1 SGHDN and CDR2 FVKESK. The CDR3 runs to 16 residues. V was shortened by 0 bases and J by 6 bases, with 18 bases between the two germline ends. This CDR3 is CASSQDSRRGALEQYF. Written as DNA, the CDR3 is TGTGCCAGCAGCCAAGATTCTAGGCGGGGTGCTCTCGAGCAGTACTTC.

This chain connects TRBV6-1 to TRBJ1-3, with a tentative D call TRBD1 (5 bases). The CDR3 runs to 16 residues. Trimming pared 4 bases from V and 0 bases from J, leaving 13 bases between. CDR1 is MNHNS, CDR2 SASEGT, per germline. CDR3 nucleotides: TGTGCCAGCAGTGGTACGCAGGGAAGCTCTGGAAACACCATATATTTT. Translated: CASSGTQGSSGNTIYF.

J is TRBJ2-1 and V is TRBV4-1; D unclear. Germline CDR1 and CDR2: MGHRA and YSYEKL. The CDR3 consists of 14 residues. Between the trimmed V and J ends, which lost 0 bases and 5 bases, there was a span of 8 bases. The CDR3 protein is CASSQDGLDNEQFF. The CDR3, as DNA: TGCGCCAGCAGCCAAGATGGGCTGGACAATGAGCAGTTCTTC.

The V and J genes are TRBV7-8 and TRBJ1-1; TRBD1 matches at 10 bases. Germline V gene lookup returns CDR1 SGHVS and CDR2 FQNEAQ. V trimming: 5 bases; J trimming: 12 bases; junction bases outside the gene matches: 18. The CDR3 covers 16 residues. The CDR3 loop is CASSPSGQGVRELSFF. Written as DNA, the CDR3 is TGTGCCAGCAGCCCATCCGGACAGGGGGTCCGGGAACTCTCTTTCTTT.

The J gene is TRBJ2-1, the V gene TRBV2; D is perhaps TRBD1 or TRBD2 (5 bases each). Germline loops: CDR1 SNHLY, CDR2 FYNNEI. This CDR3 spans 16 amino acids. Trimming cost V 6 bases and J 1 base, with 16 bases left between them. The CDR3 DNA sequence: TGTGCCAGCAGCCGGGGCGCCTTCGGATCCTACAATGAGCAGTTCTTC. Translation gives CASSRGAFGSYNEQFF.

CDR3 region: CASSPAGGPTGELFF. For the CDR3, the DNA is TGTGCCAGCAGCCCAGCCGGGGGGCCCACCGGGGAGCTGTTTTTT. The V gene is TRBV7-9, the J gene TRBJ2-2; possibly TRBD2 for D (7 bases). The V and J ends lost 5 bases and 4 bases respectively, with 14 bases between them. There are 15 residues in the CDR3. Germline V gene sequence: CDR1 SEHNR, CDR2 FQNEAQ (reference sequence).

The chain links TRBV6-1 to TRBJ2-7, with a possible D match to TRBD2 (5 bases). Germline V lookup: CDR1 MNHNS, CDR2 SASEGT. This CDR3 has 14 amino acids. Trimming shortened V by 6 bases and J by 3 bases, and 15 bases separated the two germline ends. The CDR3 nucleotides read TGTGCCAGCAGCTCTGGGTCGACTAACTACGAGCAGTACGTC. Protein: CASSSGSTNYEQYV.

The rearrangement links TRBV5-1 to TRBJ2-7; no clear D. The CDR3 length is 12 residues. V was cut by 4 bases and J by 3 bases, with 8 bases left in between. Germline loops: CDR1 SGHRS, CDR2 YFSETQ. CDR3 in amino acids: CASSLKGYEQYF. The CDR3, as DNA: TGCGCCAGCAGCCTGAAAGGCTACGAGCAGTACTTC. The whole variable domain, remainder taken from reference TRBV5-1 and TRBJ2-7, is KAGVTQTPRYLIKTRGQQVTLSCSPISGHRSVSWYQQTPGQGLQFLFEYFSETQRNKGNFPGRFSGRQFSNSRSEMNVSTLELGDSALYLCASSLKGYEQYFGPGTRLTVT.

This clone appeared once. The rearrangement links TRBV25-1 to TRBJ2-5; no clear D. The CDR3 is 14 amino acids. Germline V gene data show CDR1 as MGHDK and CDR2 as SYGVNS. V lost 6 bases and J 2 bases, leaving 13 bases between the germline ends. The CDR3 is CASSIMTQQETQYF. The DNA for the CDR3 is TGTGCCAGCAGCATAATGACACAACAAGAGACCCAGTACTTC.

The V call is TRBV29-1, the J call TRBJ1-1; 7 bases are shared with TRBD1. This CDR3 contains 14 residues. V lost 7 bases and J lost 6; bases outside the gene matches: 14. Germline V lookup: CDR1 SQVTM, CDR2 ANQGSEA. The CDR3 DNA is TGCAGCGGAGGGACCGGGACAGATCCCCCTGAAGCTTTCTTT. Translating gives CSGGTGTDPPEAFF.

The gene calls are TRBV5-8 and TRBJ1-5; 12 bases match TRBD1. The CDR3 covers 15 residues. Trimming removed 2 bases from V and 5 bases from J; junction bases left unmatched: 2. Germline CDR1 SGHTS, CDR2 YDEGEE. This CDR3 is CASSFGTGGDQPQHF. DNA of the CDR3: TGTGCCAGCAGCTTTGGGACAGGGGGCGATCAGCCCCAGCATTTT.

The chain couples TRBV4-1 to TRBJ2-5; D not certain. Germline V gives CDR1 MGHRA, CDR2 YSYEKL. This CDR3 is 13 amino acids long. Trimming took off 0 bases at V and 7 bases at J, with 9 bases between the two ends. CDR3 amino acids: CASSQEPSWTQYF. The CDR3 nucleotides read TGCGCCAGCAGCCAAGAGCCGTCGTGGACCCAGTACTTC.

This clone was detected only a few times. The chain has TRBV7-2 and TRBJ1-4, with D perhaps matching TRBD1 (5 bases). The length of the CDR3 is 15 residues. The germline V and J ends were trimmed by 5 bases and 3 bases, with 13 bases remaining between them. Germline CDR1 is SGHTA and CDR2 is FQGNSA. DNA for the CDR3: TGTGCCAGCAGCCCCGTGGGGACGTCTAATGAAAAACTGTTTTTT. Amino acid sequence: CASSPVGTSNEKLFF.

The chain uses TRBV10-3 and TRBJ1-1; D not certain. V was pared by 2 bases and J by 0 bases, with 10 bases between. The CDR3 length is 15 residues. The germline CDR1 and CDR2 sequences are ENHRY and SYGVKD. The CDR3: CAISEASVLNTEAFF. The DNA for the CDR3 is TGTGCCATCAGTGAGGCCAGTGTTCTGAACACTGAAGCTTTCTTT.

The chain couples TRBV27 to TRBJ2-7, with TRBD1 identical over 9 bases. Trimming cost V 2 bases and J 5 bases; bases outside gene matches: 7. The CDR3 sequence is 15 residues long. The germline V gene has CDR1 MNHEY and CDR2 SMNVEV (reference sequence). The CDR3 DNA is TGTGCCAGCAGTTTACGACAGGGGGTAAGGAACGAGCAGTACGTC. As protein: CASSLRQGVRNEQYV.

The J gene is TRBJ2-2, the V gene TRBV27; D perhaps matches TRBD2 (5 bases). This CDR3 is built from 15 residues. Trimming stripped 6 bases from V and 4 bases from J, with 15 bases between. Germline lookup yields CDR1 MNHEY and CDR2 SMNVEV (reference sequence). The CDR3: CASRPPSAATGELFF. The CDR3 DNA is TGTGCCAGCAGGCCCCCATCAGCGGCCACCGGGGAGCTGTTTTTT.

The genes are TRBV9 and TRBJ1-3; D is ambiguous. Trimming cost V 0 bases and J 4 bases, with 8 bases left between them. The germline V gene has CDR1 SGDLS and CDR2 YYNGEE. CDR3 size: 14 residues. CDR3 sequence (DNA): TGTGCCAGCAGCGTAGGGGGTGCAGGAAACACCATATATTTT. Residues: CASSVGGAGNTIYF.

The V call is TRBV30, the J call TRBJ1-2; no clear D. Trimming removed 5 bases at V and 5 bases at J, with 9 bases between. Germline CDR1 and CDR2: GTSNPN and SVGIG (reference sequence). This CDR3 contains 11 residues. The DNA for the CDR3 is TGTGCCTGGTCCCAATCTTATGGCTACACCTTC. It specifies CAWSQSYGYTF.

This clone has only one observation. The CDR3 region is CASSHGLNTEAFF. CDR3 coding DNA: TGTGCCAGCAGCCATGGACTGAACACTGAAGCTTTCTTT. The rearrangement links TRBV14 to TRBJ1-1; no clear D. V lost 3 bases to trimming and J lost 0 bases, with 5 bases between them. The CDR3 contains 13 residues. Germline V CDR1 and CDR2: SGHDN, FVKESK.

The chain combines TRBV6-1 with TRBJ2-7, with D perhaps matching TRBD1 or TRBD2 (5 bases each). Between the trimmed V and J ends, which lost 4 bases and 9 bases, there was a span of 10 bases. CDR1 is MNHNS and CDR2 is SASEGT in the germline V gene. The CDR3 length is 11 residues. The CDR3, as DNA: TGTGCCAGCAGTGGAGGGGTGGGGCAGTACGTC. Its protein product is CASSGGVGQYV.